This TCR beta chain was captured by sequencing in a study of T-cell reconstitution after alpha-beta-depleted transplantation in children (dated by TCRdb to about 2016). Looking at the study overall: Using TCR repertoire profiling, the study followed T-cell immune reconstitution in a quantitative way in children after TCRalphabeta/CD19-depleted allogeneic hematopoietic cell transplantation.

In light of the paper, this sample's treatment or condition label describes: allogeneic hematopoietic cell transplantation with graft depleted of TCRalphabeta T cells and CD19 B cells. Transplant recipients were children who received TCRalphabeta/CD19-depleted allogeneic hematopoietic cell grafts. Trimming takes 9 bases off V and 2 bases off J; junction bases not matched to a gene: 4. The CDR3 spans 16 residues, from the cysteine through the phenylalanine. Of all the DNA, just the CDR3 is kept, 48 bases in frame from base 1. The germline V gene gives CDR1 as MNHNS and CDR2 as SASEGT. A word on this clonotype: The antigen it binds to is not known. There are no base qualities to consult, and no much larger clone falls within one base.

Results the study describes overall, beyond this receptor: Hyperexpanded clone frequencies declined over subsequent months; after one year, T-cell counts and TCRbeta diversity were mostly attributed to newly produced T cells. About two months after transplant, the apparently early recovery of alphabetaT-cell counts reportedly depended on just several hundred clones that had expanded rapidly and came from non-depleted graft cells. In some patients, high TCRbeta diversity at day 60 was attributed to recipient T cells and intrathymic progenitors that had survived conditioning.

Receptor amplification or capture employed PCR. The sequencer was an Illumina HiSeq 2500. Molecular barcoding was employed in the preparation of TCR libraries, with unique molecular identifiers being used to normalize TCRbeta repertoire quantification. The public reads were reprocessed in TCRdb via fastp at Q25 and MiXCR, keeping in-frame beta chains. Entries are consolidated by CDR3 protein sequence, retaining the most common genes and DNA. The sample table holds about 440,000 distinct CDR3 sequences, of which around 46% were seen once. The ten top clones hold approximately 25% of the sample. Sample: PBMCs, taken before TCRalphabeta/CD19-depleted stem cell transplant. The sequence links TRBV6-1 to TRBJ2-1, with 16 bases matching TRBD2. This sequence was found in a girl aged 2 to 9 with aplastic anemia, due to receive a stem cell transplant. The sequenced DNA is TGTGCCAGTACCGGGACTAGCGGGAGGGCCTACAATGAGCAGTTCTTC. It codes for CASTGTSGRAYNEQFF.